The present T cell receptor beta chain was sequenced within a study of CD8 T cells in Susac syndrome. Overall study results and limits: That the number of individuals in its TCR sequencing and HLA analysis was relatively small was acknowledged by the study.

CDR1 and CDR2 (germline): SGHTA, FQGNSA. This CDR3 comprises 16 residues. The V and J ends lost 5 bases and 7 bases respectively, with 21 bases between them. TCR beta sequencing was performed on blood CD8+ and CD4+ T cells. Negative isolation yielded CD8+ and CD4+ T cells; FACS enriched TEMRA cells. As to this clonotype: The target antigen is unknown.

Random hexamers were used to reverse transcribe an amount of 0.5 to 1 ug RNA. By means of immunoSEQ multiplex PCR, TCR beta CDR3 spanning 54 Vbeta and 13 Jbeta underwent amplification. In TCRdb, the immunoSEQ multiplex PCR reads were re-called with MiXCR into one record per CDR3 protein. The sample contains fewer than 150,000 distinct CDR3 sequences, more than 90% of which appear only once. The rearrangement uses TRBV7-2 and TRBJ1-5; D remains ambiguous. Sequencing was carried out using CD4+ T cells from PBMCs. This clonotype was obtained from a human donor in good health. The DNA for the CDR3 is TGTGCCAGCAGCCCTAGAGGGTCGGGAGGCGAACAGCCCCAGCATTTT. It codes for CASSPRGSGGEQPQHF. Looking up the rest from reference TRBV7-2 and TRBJ1-5 gives the full variable domain: GAGVSQSPSNKVTEKGKDVELRCDPISGHTALYWYRQSLGQGLEFLIYFQGNSAPDKSGLPSDRFSAERTGGSVSTLTIQRTQQEDSAVYLCASSPRGSGGEQPQHFGDGTRLSIL.